This T cell receptor beta chain was sequenced during a study of shared clonotypes between healthy human individuals. Germline V CDR1 and CDR2: ENHRY, SYGVKD. The germline V and J ends were trimmed by 0 bases and 8 bases, with 7 bases remaining between them. CDR3 length: 12 residues. All donors were Caucasian adults living in Nashville, Tennessee. CD4+ cells were split into CD45RA+ naive and CD45RA-negative memory subsets. Sorted-subset replicate PCR reactions were performed with about 200 ng DNA, corresponding to 30,000 or so T cell genomes. Profiling relied on immunoSEQ multiplex PCR, and the TCRdb table lists in-frame clones only, not all of them. The sample has about 2.3 million clones, approximately 90% seen once. Points from the study as a whole: In having few donors, the study represented limited genetic and exposure-history diversity.

Concerning this clone itself: Its target is not known. Other DNA sequences of this sample code for an identical CDR3.

The source is a man between 18 and 29 years old in good health. Some clones in this sample may be carry-over from other donors' samples. Sequenced material: naive CD4+ T cells from PBMCs. Subset meaning: CD45RA+ positively selected. The chain has TRBV10-3 and TRBJ1-1; D perhaps matches TRBD1 (5 bases). As DNA, the CDR3 is TGTGCCATCAGTGAGTCCTCAGGGGAAGCTTTCTTT. This translates into CAISESSGEAFF.